This T cell receptor beta chain comes out of a study of T cell repertoires in cytomegalovirus infection. Across the study: Signatures in public TCR beta sequences pointed to both CMV infection and matching HLA type.

The study's findings and limits: Totalled public TCR beta family frequency picked out people who carried CMV plus the relevant HLA. Clonotype analysis showed dominance of the ex vivo response by HLA-C-restricted CMV-specific TCR beta clonotypes.

This clonotype has a count of ten or more. Its specificity is unknown. Trimming shortened V by 1 base and J by 5 bases, and 12 bases separated the two germline ends. The CDR3 length is 15 residues. Germline assignment: CDR1 MGHDK and CDR2 SYGVNS. One entry per CDR3 protein, called by TCRdb with MiXCR from the reads. This sample has hundreds of thousands of distinct CDR3 sequences, with approximately 24% found just once. Source material: CD8+ T cells from PBMCs. The source of this sequence is a human donor in good health (CMV status not recorded). Some clones in this sample may be carry-over from other donors' samples. The chain combines TRBV25-1 with TRBJ1-5, with D perhaps TRBD1 (6 bases). The CDR3 nucleotides read TGTGCCAGCAGTGAATTCCAGGGGTCCGATCAGCCCCAGCATTTT. As protein: CASSEFQGSDQPQHF.